The next 27 T cell receptor beta chains were all read from a single sample in a study of blood T cells in healthy people across ages. It was with a sample-barcoded 5' primer and a J-beta primer mix that a second PCR of about 6 to 12 cycles was run. TCRdb analysed the 5' RACE reads with MiXCR anew, one entry per CDR3 protein. The data contain around 1,500,000 distinct CDR3 sequences, 35% to 45% of them singletons. Material for sequencing was blood. These receptors were collected from a woman aged 18-29 years in good health.

The rearrangement joins TRBV6-1 to TRBJ1-5; 7 nucleotides line up with TRBD1. Germline assignment: CDR1 MNHNS and CDR2 SASEGT. The CDR3 has 15 amino acids. Losses at the gene ends were 7 bases for V and 4 bases for J; bases not matched to a gene: 10. CDR3 DNA: TGTGCCAGCACCGCGGGACAGTATAGTAATCAGCCCCAGCATTTT. Its translation is CASTAGQYSNQPQHF.

This clonotype was detected ten times or more. The CDR3 DNA reads TGTGCCAGCAGTTCAGCCTCATACGAGCAGTACTTC. Encoded protein: CASSSASYEQYF. The chain joins TRBV12-3 or TRBV12-4 to TRBJ2-7; no clear D gene. Deletions cut 4 bases from V and 4 bases from J, with 8 bases between. This CDR3 has 12 residues.

This chain links TRBV20-1 with TRBJ2-3, with D maybe TRBD1 (5 bases). The V gene lost 0 bases and the J gene lost 2 bases, with 12 bases spanning the gap. The CDR3 loop spans 15 amino acids. Germline V gene sequence: CDR1 DFQATT, CDR2 SNEGSKA (reference sequence). Here the CDR3 DNA reads TGCAGTGCTAGAGATCTCTTGACAGACACAGATACGCAGTATTTT. This sequence encodes CSARDLLTDTDTQYF.

This chain connects TRBV2 to TRBJ2-2; 11 nucleotides align to TRBD1. CDR3 size: 18 residues. V was pared by 5 bases and J by 6 bases, with 14 bases of the junction left unmatched. Germline V gives CDR1 SNHLY, CDR2 FYNNEI. The CDR3 DNA sequence: TGTGCCAGCAGTCCGACCGGGACAGGGGGAATTGCAGCCGGGGAGCTGTTTTTT. Protein sequence: CASSPTGTGGIAAGELFF.

This clonotype was seen only a few times. The chain links TRBV18 to TRBJ2-7; TRBD1 matches at 7 bases. This CDR3 spans 13 amino acids. The germline gives CDR1 KGHSH, CDR2 LQKENI. V dropped 3 bases and J dropped 6; count of bases not matched to a gene: 5. CDR3 sequence (DNA): TGTGCCAGCTCACCCTTCAGACAGGGCGAGCAGTACTTC. Its translation: CASSPFRQGEQYF.

This clonotype was seen only a few times. The rearrangement joins TRBV2 to TRBJ1-2; TRBD1 aligns across 10 bases. The V segment lost 5 bases and the J segment 4 bases; nucleotides outside the gene matches: 7. Germline V gene sequence: CDR1 SNHLY, CDR2 FYNNEI. The CDR3 is 15 residues long. The CDR3 is CASSHRQGAGYGYTF. In nucleotides, the CDR3 is TGTGCCAGCAGTCACAGACAGGGGGCAGGCTATGGCTACACCTTC.

This chain joins TRBV28 and TRBJ2-5; 9 bases match TRBD1. Germline V gene sequence: CDR1 MDHEN, CDR2 SYDVKM. Unmatched junction bases numbered 14, after V lost 5 bases and J lost 4 bases. CDR3 length: 17 amino acids. The CDR3 DNA sequence: TGTGCCAGCAGTGGACCAGTGGGACAGGGAGGGCCAGAGACCCAGTACTTC. Its translation is CASSGPVGQGGPETQYF.

This clonotype has just a few counts. V is TRBV20-1 and J is TRBJ1-2, with TRBD1 identical over 8 bases. V was clipped by 6 bases and J by 5 bases; unmatched bases: 11. This CDR3 has 14 residues. CDR1 and CDR2 from the germline V gene are DFQATT and SNEGSKA (reference sequence). The CDR3 DNA is TGCAGTGCCGCCGGGACAGGCCTTAGTTATGGCTACACCTTC. Its translation is CSAAGTGLSYGYTF.

Only one count was recorded for this clonotype. The chain employs TRBV10-3 and TRBJ1-2, with TRBD1 matching 7 bases. Germline CDR1 ENHRY, CDR2 SYGVKD. Unmatched junction bases numbered 13, after V lost 4 bases and J lost 8 bases. This CDR3 comprises 15 residues. Written as DNA, the CDR3 is TGTGCCATCAGTGGAGACAGGGTCGCGAGGGAGGGCTACACCTTC. Its protein is CAISGDRVAREGYTF.

This chain joins TRBV20-1 and TRBJ1-2, with TRBD1 as a possible D gene (5 bases). The CDR3 is 13 amino acids. The germline V gene encodes CDR1 DFQATT and CDR2 SNEGSKA (reference sequence). The V end was cut by 1 base, the J end by 4 bases, with 10 bases between. CDR3 DNA: TGCAGTGCTAGAGCAGCAGGGCTCTATGGCTACACCTTC. This translates into CSARAAGLYGYTF.

The rearrangement links TRBV20-1 to TRBJ1-5, with D tentatively TRBD1 (5 bases). CDR1 is DFQATT and CDR2 is SNEGSKA in the germline V gene (reference sequence). V lost 6 bases to trimming and J lost 2 bases, with 8 bases between them. The CDR3 loop spans 12 amino acids. CDR3 coding DNA: TGCAGTGCCGGGACGGGCAATCAGCCCCAGCATTTT. Protein: CSAGTGNQPQHF.

CDR3 DNA sequence: TGTGCCAGCAGCCCTACCGGGACACCTTCCTACGAGCAGTACTTC. It yields the protein CASSPTGTPSYEQYF. J is TRBJ2-7 and V is TRBV12-3 or TRBV12-4, with D maybe TRBD1 (6 bases). The CDR3 length is 15 residues. Between the trimmed V and J ends, which lost 6 bases and 1 base, there was a span of 16 bases.

This chain connects TRBV27 to TRBJ2-3, with TRBD2 matching 8 bases. The CDR3 length is 13 residues. The germline CDR1 and CDR2 sequences are MNHEY and SMNVEV (reference sequence). Trimming took 1 base from V and 7 from J; bases not matched to a gene: 1. The CDR3 DNA reads as TGTGCCAGCAGTTTATTAGCGGGAAATACGCAGTATTTT. Its translation is CASSLLAGNTQYF.

The chain couples TRBV7-6 to TRBJ2-1; no clear D gene. The CDR3 extends over 13 amino acids. CDR1 and CDR2 (germline): SGHVS, FNYEAQ. V was shortened by 3 bases and J by 12 bases, with 15 bases between the two germline ends. The CDR3 sequence is CASSFETLHAQFF. As DNA, the CDR3 is TGTGCCAGCAGCTTTGAAACCCTGCACGCGCAGTTCTTC.

This clonotype was observed a few times. The V gene is TRBV28, the J gene TRBJ2-3; TRBD2 matches at 7 bases. The J segment lost 3 bases and the V segment lost 5 bases, leaving 8 bases of the junction unmatched. This CDR3 spans 15 amino acids. Germline CDR1 is MDHEN and CDR2 is SYDVKM. The CDR3 here is CASSNRWEGTDTQYF. DNA for the CDR3: TGTGCCAGCAGTAACAGGTGGGAGGGGACAGATACGCAGTATTTT.

The V and J genes are TRBV7-2 and TRBJ2-4; D may be TRBD2 (6 bases). V was trimmed by 1 base and J by 3 bases, leaving 13 bases between them. The CDR3 extends over 16 amino acids. The germline gives CDR1 SGHTA, CDR2 FQGNSA. The CDR3 DNA sequence: TGTGCCAGCAGCTTAGGCTGGAGGGTTGGCAAAAACATTCAGTACTTC. Its protein product is CASSLGWRVGKNIQYF.

The V gene is TRBV12-3 or TRBV12-4, the J gene TRBJ2-2; the D gene is possibly TRBD2 (6 bases). The CDR3 has 14 amino acids. V was cut by 6 bases and J by 4 bases, with 12 bases left in between. As DNA, the CDR3 is TGTGCCAGCAGCCTGGGGGGTCCCACCGGGGAGCTGTTTTTT. Amino acid sequence: CASSLGGPTGELFF.

The V gene is TRBV5-8, the J gene TRBJ2-2, with 9 nucleotides matching TRBD1. Germline V gene sequence: CDR1 SGHTS, CDR2 YDEGEE. V shed 6 bases and J 5 bases; nucleotides not matched to a gene: 11. This CDR3 is built from 16 residues. The CDR3: CASNVRDRVATGELFF. The CDR3 DNA follows: TGTGCCAGCAATGTCCGGGACAGGGTAGCAACCGGGGAGCTGTTTTTT.

The chain uses TRBV10-3 and TRBJ2-7, with D maybe TRBD1 (5 bases). The J call is uncertain, as TRBJ2-5 better fits the DNA end. CDR3 size: 14 residues. The germline V gene has CDR1 ENHRY and CDR2 SYGVKD. CDR3 nucleotide sequence: TGTGCCATCAGTGATAGGGGCGCCGGGGAGACCCAGTACTTC. It is translated as CAISDRGAGETQYF.

This clonotype was detected a few times. The V and J genes are TRBV2 and TRBJ2-3, with D perhaps TRBD2 (6 bases). The V end lost 7 bases, the J end lost 9 bases, and 11 bases lay between the germline ends. The CDR3 length is 11 residues. Germline V gives CDR1 SNHLY, CDR2 FYNNEI. The CDR3 is CASNGGGTQYF. For the CDR3, the DNA is TGTGCCAGCAACGGGGGAGGAACGCAGTATTTT.

This clonotype appeared once. At one of its ends the junction is not consistent with the germline gene, which may arise from a read error. J is TRBJ2-5 and V is TRBV7-7, with D possibly being TRBD1 (6 bases). The germline CDR1 and CDR2 sequences are SSHAT and FNYEAQ (reference sequence). This CDR3 spans 14 amino acids. In DNA, the CDR3 is TGTGCTAGCAGCCGTCCGGGACAATCAGAGACCCAGTACTTC. This sequence encodes CASSRPGQSETQYF. The whole variable domain, filled in from reference TRBV7-7 and TRBJ2-5, reads GAGVSQSPRYKVTKRGQDVTLRCDPISSHATLYWYQQALGQGPEFLTYFNYEAQPDKSGLPSDRFSAERPEGSISTLTIQRTEQRDSAMYRCASSRPGQSETQYFGPGTRLLVL.

This chain links TRBV20-1 with TRBJ1-1; D not resolved. The V and J ends lost 0 bases and 6 bases respectively, with 14 bases between them. Germline V gene data show CDR1 as DFQATT and CDR2 as SNEGSKA (reference sequence). The CDR3 covers 14 residues. This chain's CDR3 is CSARDTERYSEAFF. The CDR3 DNA sequence: TGCAGTGCTAGAGATACCGAGCGATACTCTGAAGCTTTCTTT.

This clonotype has a handful of counts. The chain employs TRBV12-3 or TRBV12-4 and TRBJ2-5; TRBD2 matches 12 bases. V lost 6 bases to trimming and J lost 11 bases; unmatched junction nucleotides: 10. The CDR3 consists of 14 residues. Here the CDR3 reads CASSGLAGNNEQYF. CDR3 bases: TGTGCCAGCAGCGGACTAGCGGGGAACAATGAGCAGTACTTC.

V and J are TRBV20-1 and TRBJ1-1, with D maybe TRBD1 (5 bases). The CDR3 sequence is 15 residues long. Germline-derived CDR1 and CDR2 are DFQATT and SNEGSKA (reference sequence). V dropped 3 bases and J dropped 5 bases, with 19 bases sitting between them. CDR3: CSASPTGTIRTEAFF. In DNA form, the CDR3 reads TGCAGTGCTAGCCCGACCGGGACCATAAGGACTGAAGCTTTCTTT.

V and J are TRBV7-2 and TRBJ2-4; 7 bases are a match to TRBD1. There are 16 residues in the CDR3. Germline assignment: CDR1 SGHTA and CDR2 FQGNSA. V lost 5 bases and J lost 0; bases outside the gene matches: 7. The CDR3 nucleotides are TGTGCCAGCAGCGGACAGGCGGAACTAGCCAAAAACATTCAGTACTTC. Translation gives CASSGQAELAKNIQYF. The whole variable domain, filled in from reference TRBV7-2 and TRBJ2-4, reads GAGVSQSPSNKVTEKGKDVELRCDPISGHTALYWYRQSLGQGLEFLIYFQGNSAPDKSGLPSDRFSAERTGGSVSTLTIQRTQQEDSAVYLCASSGQAELAKNIQYFGAGTRLSVL.

This clonotype was detected a few times. The rearrangement joins TRBV10-2 to TRBJ2-5, with D possibly TRBD1 on 6 matching bases. Trimming shortened V by 0 bases and J by 3 bases, and 11 bases separated the two germline ends. The CDR3 has 15 residues. Germline V gene lookup returns CDR1 WSHSY and CDR2 SAAADI. CDR3: CASSESVAGEETQYF. The CDR3 region has the DNA TGCGCCAGCAGTGAGTCGGTCGCAGGGGAAGAGACCCAGTACTTC.

The chain combines TRBV4-1 with TRBJ2-7; 9 nucleotides match TRBD1. Germline CDR1 is MGHRA and CDR2 is YSYEKL. J lost 5 bases, V lost 4 bases, and 9 bases had no gene match. The CDR3 totals 15 residues. CDR3 sequence (DNA): TGCGCCAGCAGCCCTCCGGACAGGGGAAGTGACGAGCAGTACTTC. Translating gives CASSPPDRGSDEQYF.